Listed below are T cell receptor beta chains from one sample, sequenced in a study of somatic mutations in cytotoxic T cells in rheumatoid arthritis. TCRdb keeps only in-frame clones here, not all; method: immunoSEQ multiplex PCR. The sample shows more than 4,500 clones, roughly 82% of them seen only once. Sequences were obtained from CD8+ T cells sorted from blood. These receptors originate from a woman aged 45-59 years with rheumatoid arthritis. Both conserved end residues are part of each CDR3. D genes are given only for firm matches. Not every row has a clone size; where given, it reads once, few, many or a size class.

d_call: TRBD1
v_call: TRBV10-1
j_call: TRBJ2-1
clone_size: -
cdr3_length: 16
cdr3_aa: CASSESKWTGVLEQFF
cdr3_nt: TGCGCCAGCAGTGAGTCTAAGTGGACAGGGGTACTTGAGCAGTTCTTC

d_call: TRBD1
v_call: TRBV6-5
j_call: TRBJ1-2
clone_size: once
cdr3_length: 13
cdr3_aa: CASSLGTVYGYTF
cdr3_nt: TGTGCCAGCAGTCTAGGGACAGTTTATGGCTACACCTTC

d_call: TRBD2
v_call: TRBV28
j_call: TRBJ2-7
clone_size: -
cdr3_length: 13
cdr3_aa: CASHGGITYEQYF
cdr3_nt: TGTGCCAGCCACGGGGGGATAACGTACGAGCAGTACTTC

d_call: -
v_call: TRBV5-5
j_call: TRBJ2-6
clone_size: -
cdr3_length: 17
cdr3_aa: CASSLVEQVTGANVLTF
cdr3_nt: TGTGCCAGCAGCTTGGTGGAACAGGTCACTGGGGCCAACGTCCTGACTTTC

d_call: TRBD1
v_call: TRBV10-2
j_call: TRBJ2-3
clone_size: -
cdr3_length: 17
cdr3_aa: CASSENRWTGVGDTQYF
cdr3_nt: TGCGCCAGCAGTGAGAACCGGTGGACAGGGGTCGGAGATACGCAGTATTTT

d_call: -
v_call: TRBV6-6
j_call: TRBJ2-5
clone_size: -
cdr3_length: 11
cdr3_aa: CASSYVWEQYF
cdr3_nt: TGTGCCAGCAGTTACGTTTGGGAGCAGTACTTC

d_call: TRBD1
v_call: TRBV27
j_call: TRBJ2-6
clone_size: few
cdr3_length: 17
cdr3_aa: CASSLRTGVTGANVLTF
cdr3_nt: TGTGCCAGCAGTTTAAGGACAGGGGTGACTGGGGCCAACGTCCTGACTTTC

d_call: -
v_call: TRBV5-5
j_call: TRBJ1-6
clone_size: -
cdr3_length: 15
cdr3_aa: CASSLAGANNSPLHF
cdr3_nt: TGTGCCAGCAGCTTGGCAGGGGCGAATAATTCACCCCTCCACTTT

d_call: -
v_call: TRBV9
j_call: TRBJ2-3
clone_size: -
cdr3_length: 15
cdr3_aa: CASSPALPHTDTQYF
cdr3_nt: TGTGCCAGCAGCCCCGCACTCCCGCACACAGATACGCAGTATTTT

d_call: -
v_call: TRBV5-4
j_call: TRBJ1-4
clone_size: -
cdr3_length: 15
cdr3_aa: CASSLSGFGGEKLFF
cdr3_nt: TGTGCCAGCAGCTTGTCTGGCTTCGGAGGGGAAAAACTGTTTTTT

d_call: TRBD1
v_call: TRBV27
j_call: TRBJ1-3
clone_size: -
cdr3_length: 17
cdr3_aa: CASSSQHPGTGGNTIYF
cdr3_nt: TGTGCCAGCAGTTCCCAGCACCCCGGGACAGGGGGAAACACCATATATTTT

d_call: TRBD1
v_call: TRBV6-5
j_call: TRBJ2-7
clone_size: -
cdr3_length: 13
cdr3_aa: CASTMDRAGEQYF
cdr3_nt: TGTGCCAGCACCATGGACAGGGCAGGGGAGCAGTACTTC

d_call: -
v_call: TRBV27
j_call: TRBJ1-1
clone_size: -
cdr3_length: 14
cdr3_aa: CASSFGAMGGEAFF
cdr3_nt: TGTGCCAGCAGTTTTGGGGCCATGGGCGGTGAAGCTTTCTTT

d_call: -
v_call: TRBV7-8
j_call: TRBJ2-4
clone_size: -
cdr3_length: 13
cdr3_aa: CASAPAGQNIQYF
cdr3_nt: TGTGCCTCGGCGCCTGCAGGGCAAAACATTCAGTACTTC

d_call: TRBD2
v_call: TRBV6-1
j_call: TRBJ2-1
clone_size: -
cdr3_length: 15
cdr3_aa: CASSRTSGGANEQFF
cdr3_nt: TGTGCCAGCAGCCGGACTAGCGGGGGGGCAAATGAGCAGTTCTTC

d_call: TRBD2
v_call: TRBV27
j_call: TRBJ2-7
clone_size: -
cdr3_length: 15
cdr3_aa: CASSLTPSGFNEQYF
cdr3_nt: TGTGCCAGCAGTTTAACGCCTAGCGGGTTCAACGAGCAGTACTTC